Each of the 25 T cell receptor beta chains below was sequenced from the same sample in a study of blood T cell repertoires in COVID-19. Assay used: immunoSEQ multiplex PCR; TCRdb lists only in-frame clones, some missing. The data contain about 270,000 clones, 87% of them seen just once; the ten biggest clones take up 2% to 3%. The sample consisted of peripheral blood. These receptors came from a woman aged 50 to 60 with acute or convalescent COVID-19.

Comments on this clone: The sample holds other DNA sequences that translate to the same CDR3. The chain uses TRBV7-3 and TRBJ2-5; TRBD1 agrees at 7 bases. The CDR3 runs 14 residues. Germline V lookup: CDR1 SGHTA, CDR2 FQGTGA. V dropped 5 bases and J dropped 2; count of bases not matched to a gene: 5. Here the CDR3 reads CASSPTGLQETQYF. The CDR3, as DNA: TGTGCCAGCAGCCCGACAGGGCTGCAAGAGACCCAGTACTTC.

This clone was seen just once. The V gene is TRBV14, the J gene TRBJ1-2; 7 bases are shared with TRBD1. V shed 4 bases, J shed 7 bases, and the junction held 6 bases outside the gene matches. The germline V gene encodes CDR1 SGHDN and CDR2 FVKESK. The length of the CDR3 is 13 residues. The CDR3: CASSPDRAVGYTF. The DNA for the CDR3 is TGTGCCAGCAGCCCCGACAGGGCGGTTGGCTACACCTTC. Filled out from reference TRBV14 and TRBJ1-2, the complete variable domain reads EAGVTQFPSHSVIEKGQTVTLRCDPISGHDNLYWYRRVMGKEIKFLLHFVKESKQDESGMPNNRFLAERTGGTYSTLKVQPAELEDSGVYFCASSPDRAVGYTFGSGTRLTVV.

This chain uses TRBV4-3 with TRBJ1-2, with 9 bases fitting TRBD1. The CDR3 sequence is 16 residues long. The germline V gene has CDR1 LGHNA and CDR2 YSLEER. V lost 4 bases and J lost 2; bases outside the gene matches: 8. CDR3 sequence reads: CASSPRWDRDNYGYTF. CDR3 nucleotides: TGCGCCAGCAGCCCCAGATGGGACAGGGACAACTATGGCTACACCTTC.

The chain links TRBV4-2 to TRBJ2-1; D uncertain. The CDR3 length is 13 residues. The germline CDR1 and CDR2 sequences are LGHNA and YNFKEQ. Trimming left V 0 bases short and J 10 bases short, with 10 bases between. The CDR3 reads CASSQDRQREQFF. CDR3 bases: TGTGCCAGCAGCCAAGATCGCCAGAGGGAGCAGTTCTTC.

This clone was seen a few times. The chain couples TRBV19 to TRBJ1-2; 7 bases line up with TRBD1. Germline V gene sequence: CDR1 LNHDA, CDR2 SQIVND (reference sequence). V lost 7 bases and J lost 4; bases outside the gene matches: 9. The CDR3 totals 14 residues. Written as DNA, the CDR3 is TGTGCCAGTAACAGGGGATACCCCCCCTATGGCTACACCTTC. This sequence encodes CASNRGYPPYGYTF. Using reference TRBV19 and TRBJ1-2 for the parts outside the CDR3, the full variable domain is DGGITQSPKYLFRKEGQNVTLSCEQNLNHDAMYWYRQDPGQGLRLIYYSQIVNDFQKGDIAEGYSVSREKKESFPLTVTSAQKNPTAFYLCASNRGYPPYGYTFGSGTRLTVV.

The gene calls are TRBV27 and TRBJ2-1; D perhaps matches TRBD1 (6 bases). V lost 3 bases, J lost 0 bases, and 18 bases lay in between. Germline CDR1 reads MNHEY; CDR2 reads SMNVEV (reference sequence). CDR3 length equals 18 residues. CDR3 in amino acids: CASSLGSVRGSSYNEQFF. The DNA of the CDR3 is TGTGCCAGCAGTTTGGGATCGGTCAGGGGTAGCTCCTACAATGAGCAGTTCTTC.

The chain joins TRBV5-4 to TRBJ2-2; TRBD2 might be the D (5 bases). Germline assignment: CDR1 SGHNT and CDR2 YYREEE (reference sequence). Trimming stripped 3 bases from V and 2 bases from J, with 17 bases between. The CDR3 length is 17 residues. The CDR3 DNA reads TGTGCCAGCAGCTCCCACCCACCGGGATCAAACACCGGGGAGCTGTTTTTT. Its protein product is CASSSHPPGSNTGELFF.

This chain links TRBV19 with TRBJ2-1; 10 nucleotides line up with TRBD1. The CDR3 is 17 residues long. The germline CDR1 and CDR2 sequences are LNHDA and SQIVND (reference sequence). V was pared by 6 bases and J by 4 bases, with 12 bases of the junction left unmatched. CDR3 loop: CASSSGTGAPGYNEQFF. CDR3 coding DNA: TGTGCCAGTAGCTCCGGGACAGGGGCCCCTGGGTACAATGAGCAGTTCTTC.

V is TRBV6-5 and J is TRBJ2-3; 8 bases are a match to TRBD1. The V gene end was trimmed by 6 bases and the J gene end by 6 bases; junction bases not matched to a gene: 8. The CDR3 consists of 14 residues. Germline values: CDR1 MNHEY, CDR2 SVGAGI. CDR3 in amino acids: CASRVDRGVDTQYF. The DNA for the CDR3 is TGTGCCAGCAGAGTTGACAGGGGTGTTGATACGCAGTATTTT.

The rearrangement uses TRBV14 and TRBJ1-1; perhaps TRBD1 as D (5 bases). The V end lost 4 bases, the J end lost 10 bases, and 19 bases lay between the germline ends. The germline V gene has CDR1 SGHDN and CDR2 FVKESK. CDR3 length: 14 residues. The CDR3 nucleotides are TGTGCCAGCAGCCTGACTTGGGGGGGAGGGCTAGCTTTCTTT. The encoded protein is CASSLTWGGGLAFF.

The genes are TRBV7-2 and TRBJ2-2; 9 bases align to TRBD2. V was clipped by 1 base and J by 5 bases; unmatched bases: 5. This CDR3 has 16 amino acids. CDR1 is SGHTA and CDR2 is FQGNSA in the germline V gene. The CDR3 region has the DNA TGTGCCAGCAGCTTAGAGGGAACTAGCGGGACCGGGGAGCTGTTTTTT. Its protein is CASSLEGTSGTGELFF.

The chain uses TRBV28 and TRBJ1-1, with D possibly being TRBD1 (5 bases). This CDR3 region has 15 residues. V was cut by 6 bases and J by 0 bases, with 14 bases left in between. Per germline, CDR1 MDHEN and CDR2 SYDVKM. CDR3 amino acids: CASSPGGGMNTEAFF. The CDR3 bases are TGTGCCAGCAGCCCTGGGGGAGGGATGAACACTGAAGCTTTCTTT.

This clone has just a few counts. V gene TRBV11-2 combines with J gene TRBJ2-7, with TRBD2 as a possible D gene (5 bases). CDR1 is SGHAT, CDR2 FQNNGV, per germline. This CDR3 is 14 amino acids long. V lost 1 base and J lost 3, with 10 bases in between. The CDR3 region has the DNA TGTGCCAGCAGCTTAGTAAGCGGAATCTACGAGCAGTACTTC. This sequence encodes CASSLVSGIYEQYF.

The rearrangement uses TRBV5-1 and TRBJ2-5; D perhaps matches TRBD1 (5 bases). The CDR3 runs to 14 residues. The V and J ends lost 2 bases and 3 bases respectively, with 11 bases between them. CDR1 is SGHRS, CDR2 YFSETQ, per germline. CDR3 nucleotides: TGCGCCAGCAGCTTCCTGACAGATGAAGAGACCCAGTACTTC. It translates to CASSFLTDEETQYF.

The count of this clone is one. This chain links TRBV5-1 with TRBJ1-1, with D unresolved. Germline V gene data show CDR1 as SGHRS and CDR2 as YFSETQ. This CDR3 comprises 14 residues. Trimming stripped 0 bases from V and 1 base from J, with 7 bases between. The CDR3 is CASSLDGTNTEAFF. The CDR3 DNA reads TGCGCCAGCAGCTTGGATGGCACGAACACTGAAGCTTTCTTT. Full variable domain (missing parts from reference TRBV5-1 and TRBJ1-1): KAGVTQTPRYLIKTRGQQVTLSCSPISGHRSVSWYQQTPGQGLQFLFEYFSETQRNKGNFPGRFSGRQFSNSRSEMNVSTLELGDSALYLCASSLDGTNTEAFFGQGTRLTVV.

This chain connects TRBV14 to TRBJ2-2; D ambiguous. Germline CDR1 reads SGHDN; CDR2 reads FVKESK. V was trimmed by 0 bases and J by 0 bases, leaving 14 bases between them. This CDR3 comprises 18 residues. CDR3 region: CASSQDLVLLTNTGELFF. In DNA, the CDR3 is TGTGCCAGCAGCCAAGATCTTGTGTTACTAACGAACACCGGGGAGCTGTTTTTT.

CDR3 sequence: CASMASGRSTYEQYF. Written as DNA, the CDR3 is TGTGCCAGTATGGCTAGCGGGAGGTCAACCTACGAGCAGTACTTC. The chain is built from TRBV19 and TRBJ2-7, with TRBD2 identical over 11 bases. Germline CDR1 LNHDA, CDR2 SQIVND (reference sequence). After removal of 7 bases from V and 2 bases from J, the junction contained 7 bases not matched to a gene. CDR3 length: 15 residues.

V gene TRBV28 combines with J gene TRBJ1-2, with unresolved D. There are 13 residues in the CDR3. The V gene's germline CDR1 is MDHEN and CDR2 SYDVKM. Trimming left V 2 bases short and J 8 bases short, with 12 bases between. The CDR3: CASSLGPVLGYTF. For the CDR3, the DNA is TGTGCCAGCAGTTTAGGCCCAGTTTTAGGCTACACCTTC.

The V gene is TRBV5-1, the J gene TRBJ2-7, with D tentatively TRBD2 (5 bases). With 0 bases removed from V and 0 bases from J, the gap between germline ends came to 10 bases. The CDR3 totals 15 residues. Germline lookup yields CDR1 SGHRS and CDR2 YFSETQ. The CDR3 DNA reads TGCGCCAGCAGCTTGGTTAGTGGGAGCTCCTACGAGCAGTACTTC. This gives the protein CASSLVSGSSYEQYF. Together with reference TRBV5-1 and TRBJ2-7, the CDR3 gives the full variable domain: KAGVTQTPRYLIKTRGQQVTLSCSPISGHRSVSWYQQTPGQGLQFLFEYFSETQRNKGNFPGRFSGRQFSNSRSEMNVSTLELGDSALYLCASSLVSGSSYEQYFGPGTRLTVT.

V is TRBV20-1 and J is TRBJ2-3, with 11 bases aligning to TRBD1. V lost 6 bases to trimming and J lost 12 bases; unmatched junction nucleotides: 5. The CDR3 runs to 11 residues. In germline, CDR1 is DFQATT, CDR2 SNEGSKA (reference sequence). In nucleotides, the CDR3 is TGCAGTGCCGGGACAGGGGGGTCCCAGTATTTT. Its translation: CSAGTGGSQYF.

The chain joins TRBV18 to TRBJ2-2; 7 positions agree with TRBD1. The CDR3 is made up of 16 amino acids. The germline CDR1 and CDR2 sequences are KGHSH and LQKENI. J lost 7 bases, V lost 3 bases, and 11 bases had no gene match. The CDR3 nucleotides read TGTGCCAGCTCACCGCTTAGACCGACAGGGAACGGGGAGCTGTTTTTT. Its protein product is CASSPLRPTGNGELFF. The whole variable domain, remainder taken from reference TRBV18 and TRBJ2-2, is NAGVMQNPRHLVRRRGQEARLRCSPMKGHSHVYWYRQLPEEGLKFMVYLQKENIIDESGMPKERFSAEFPKEGPSILRIQQVVRGDSAAYFCASSPLRPTGNGELFFGEGSRLTVL.

V is TRBV24-1 and J is TRBJ2-5; 9 bases fit TRBD2. From germline, CDR1 is KGHDR and CDR2 SFDVKD. CDR3 length: 16 residues. V shed 4 bases, J shed 2 bases, and the junction held 7 bases outside the gene matches. The CDR3 loop is CATSEPGTSSQETQYF. CDR3 in DNA: TGTGCCACCAGTGAACCCGGGACTAGCAGTCAAGAGACCCAGTACTTC.

The rearrangement links TRBV30 to TRBJ1-5, with 8 bases that match TRBD1. The germline gives CDR1 GTSNPN, CDR2 SVGIG (reference sequence). J gave up 6 bases and V 5 bases, and 6 bases lay outside the gene matches. The CDR3 totals 13 residues. Here the CDR3 reads CAWGQGGPQPQHF. CDR3 bases: TGTGCCTGGGGACAGGGAGGGCCTCAGCCCCAGCATTTT.

This clone was recorded once. The J gene is TRBJ2-7, the V gene TRBV7-3, with D maybe TRBD2 (5 bases). Germline lookup yields CDR1 SGHTA and CDR2 FQGTGA. V was clipped by 0 bases and J by 1 base, with 13 bases between them. This CDR3 has 16 residues. The CDR3 sequence: CASSLTTSGLSYEQYF. The CDR3 coding sequence is TGTGCCAGCAGCTTAACTACGAGCGGTCTTTCCTACGAGCAGTACTTC.

V usage is TRBV7-3 and J usage is TRBJ2-5; 9 bases agree with TRBD2. Germline V gene data show CDR1 as SGHTA and CDR2 as FQGTGA. V trimming: 5 bases; J trimming: 9 bases; junction bases outside the gene matches: 13. This CDR3 has 15 residues. The CDR3 here is CASSAGTSRLTAQYF. As DNA, the CDR3 is TGTGCCAGCAGCGCCGGGACTAGCCGCCTAACGGCCCAGTACTTC.